What follows are 9 T cell receptor beta chains derived from one specimen sequenced in a study of T-cell reconstitution after alpha-beta-depleted transplantation in children. TCRbeta library construction was performed incorporating unique molecular identifiers. TCRdb processed the PCR reads anew with MiXCR; each CDR3 protein has one entry. The profile shows 700,000 to 950,000 distinct CDR3 sequences, under 20% of them singletons. The sequencing used PBMCs, mostly from graft donor cells, collected 360 days after TCRalphabeta/CD19-depleted stem cell transplant. The receptors shown here come from a male patient aged 10 to 17 who had a stem cell transplant for acute lymphoblastic leukemia, so the T cells may come from the graft donor.

This clonotype was counted many times. This chain uses TRBV5-8 with TRBJ2-1; D might be TRBD1 (6 bases). Germline values: CDR1 SGHTS, CDR2 YDEGEE. The CDR3 covers 18 residues. Trimming left V 1 base short and J 1 base short, with 18 bases between. The DNA for the CDR3 is TGTGCCAGCAGCTTGATGCAGGGGTCTATATTGTCCTACAATGAGCAGTTCTTC. Translated: CASSLMQGSILSYNEQFF.

This clonotype has a handful of counts. This chain links TRBV27 with TRBJ2-7, with D unclear. V was trimmed by 1 base and J by 2 bases, leaving 15 bases between them. CDR1 and CDR2 from the germline V gene are MNHEY and SMNVEV (reference sequence). The length of the CDR3 is 16 residues. CDR3 nucleotides: TGTGCCAGCAGTTTATTAAGCCCGGTGGGTGCCTACGAGCAGTACTTC. It specifies CASSLLSPVGAYEQYF.

The chain joins TRBV11-2 to TRBJ2-7, with TRBD1 matching over 8 bases. The CDR3 contains 15 residues. After removal of 4 bases from V and 3 bases from J, the junction contained 8 bases not matched to a gene. Germline V gene data show CDR1 as SGHAT and CDR2 as FQNNGV. CDR3 sequence reads: CASSWSADRDYEQYF. CDR3 sequence (DNA): TGTGCCAGCAGCTGGTCGGCGGACAGGGACTACGAGCAGTACTTC.

The J gene is TRBJ2-7, the V gene TRBV5-1; no definite D call. The CDR3 is 15 amino acids. Trimming left V 2 bases short and J 2 bases short, with 14 bases between. Germline CDR1 SGHRS, CDR2 YFSETQ. The CDR3 DNA sequence: TGCGCCAGCAGCTTCGCCGGCAGTATAGCCTACGAGCAGTACTTC. Protein product: CASSFAGSIAYEQYF.

The gene calls are TRBV2 and TRBJ2-7; TRBD1 agrees at 7 bases. Germline V gene sequence: CDR1 SNHLY, CDR2 FYNNEI. The J segment lost 0 bases and the V segment lost 8 bases, leaving 22 bases of the junction unmatched. The CDR3 is 19 residues long. The CDR3 DNA reads TGTGCCAGCCTTAAGCCGAAGTGGACAGGTGTAAAATTCTCCTACGAGCAGTACTTC. This translates into CASLKPKWTGVKFSYEQYF.

The rearrangement joins TRBV5-4 to TRBJ1-4; TRBD1 is a possible D gene (5 bases). Germline CDR1 is SGHNT and CDR2 is YYREEE (reference sequence). The CDR3 sequence is 15 residues long. The V end lost 3 bases, the J end lost 3 bases, and 12 bases lay between the germline ends. The CDR3 region has the DNA TGTGCCAGCAGCTGGAGGGGTGCCTCTAATGAAAAACTGTTTTTT. Its translation is CASSWRGASNEKLFF.

This clonotype occurred many times. The J gene is TRBJ1-2, the V gene TRBV7-3; 7 bases agree with TRBD1. Trimming at V came to 5 bases and at J to 2 bases, leaving 5 bases not matched to a gene. Germline V CDR1 and CDR2: SGHTA, FQGTGA. The CDR3 totals 14 residues. The CDR3 is CASSSSGGNYGYTF. The CDR3 coding sequence is TGTGCCAGCAGCAGTTCAGGGGGGAACTATGGCTACACCTTC.

This sequence joins TRBV19 and TRBJ2-2; D might be TRBD2 (5 bases). Per germline, CDR1 LNHDA and CDR2 SQIVND (reference sequence). The V gene lost 5 bases and the J gene lost 5 bases, with 18 bases spanning the gap. The CDR3 runs to 16 residues. This CDR3 reads CASSVSRGLWTGELFF. The CDR3 DNA reads as TGTGCCAGTAGTGTCTCTCGGGGATTGTGGACCGGGGAGCTGTTTTTT. Full variable domain (outside the CDR3, taken from reference TRBV19 and TRBJ2-2): DGGITQSPKYLFRKEGQNVTLSCEQNLNHDAMYWYRQDPGQGLRLIYYSQIVNDFQKGDIAEGYSVSREKKESFPLTVTSAQKNPTAFYLCASSVSRGLWTGELFFGEGSRLTVL.

The rearrangement uses TRBV11-2 and TRBJ2-2, with D perhaps being TRBD1 or TRBD2 (5 bases each). V lost 2 bases and J 5 bases, leaving 12 bases between the germline ends. The CDR3 is 15 residues long. Per the germline V gene, CDR1 is SGHAT and CDR2 is FQNNGV. As DNA, the CDR3 is TGTGCCAGCAGCTTAATATCCGGGACGACCGGGGAGCTGTTTTTT. It encodes CASSLISGTTGELFF.